The rows below give T cell receptor beta chains drawn from one sample of a study of blood T cell repertoires in COVID-19. Clones were read by immunoSEQ multiplex PCR, and TCRdb kept only the in-frame ones, dropping some. The sample has fewer than 250,000 clones; less than 90% are singletons. The specimen sequenced was PBMCs or T cells enriched from blood (not recorded which). These receptors were taken from a woman in her thirties who had been exposed to COVID-19. Both conserved end residues are part of each CDR3. The D gene is left open where the match is weak. The size entry is marked missing in some rows and otherwise reads once, few, many or a size class.

j_call v_call clone_size d_call cdr3_aa cdr3_nt
TRBJ1-2 TRBV6-6 . . CATVFGDNGYTF TGTGCCACTGTTTTCGGGGACAATGGCTACACCTTC
TRBJ2-2 TRBV9 . . CASSVTQGTGELFF TGTGCCAGCAGCGTAACTCAGGGCACCGGGGAGCTGTTTTTT
TRBJ1-5 TRBV18 . TRBD1 CASSPPPRTGYDYSNQPQHF TGTGCCAGCTCACCCCCCCCAAGGACAGGGTATGATTACAGCAATCAGCCCCAGCATTTT
TRBJ1-4 TRBV4-1 . . CASSQVPGDEKLFF TGCGCCAGCAGCCAAGTTCCGGGGGATGAAAAACTGTTTTTT
TRBJ2-2 TRBV5-4 few . CASSLPSVANTGELFF TGTGCCAGCAGCTTGCCGAGCGTTGCGAACACCGGGGAGCTGTTTTTT
TRBJ2-2 TRBV29-1 . . CSVQSTYTGELFF TGCAGCGTGCAGTCGACTTATACCGGGGAGCTGTTTTTT
TRBJ1-6 TRBV4-1 . TRBD1 CASSQIYPGQKNSPLHF TGCGCCAGCAGCCAAATTTACCCGGGACAGAAAAATTCACCCCTCCACTTT
TRBJ2-7 TRBV19 . . CASSTEAGWNYEQYF TGTGCCAGTAGTACTGAGGCGGGGTGGAACTACGAGCAGTACTTC
TRBJ2-7 TRBV21-1 once . CASRTLSRGWPRYEQYF TGTGCCAGTAGAACGCTTTCCAGGGGGTGGCCGCGATACGAGCAGTACTTC
TRBJ1-2 TRBV3-1/TRBV3-2 . . CASSPTGDGYTF TGTGCCAGCAGCCCGACGGGGGACGGCTACACCTTC
TRBJ1-1 TRBV20-1 . . CSASPPLRNTEAFF TGCAGTGCTAGTCCCCCCCTGCGGAACACTGAAGCTTTCTTT
TRBJ2-1 TRBV29-1 . TRBD1 CSVEKGTGYNEQFF TGCAGCGTTGAAAAAGGGACAGGATACAATGAGCAGTTCTTC
TRBJ2-3 TRBV19 . . CASSTGRRTDTQYF TGTGCCAGTAGTACAGGGAGGAGAACAGATACGCAGTATTTT
TRBJ1-5 TRBV4-1 once . CASSPGHGPDQPQHF TGCGCCAGCAGCCCAGGACATGGTCCAGATCAGCCCCAGCATTTT
TRBJ2-3 TRBV6-4 . . CASSDLPDTQYF TGTGCCAGCAGTGATCTTCCAGATACGCAGTATTTT
TRBJ2-4 TRBV5-4 few TRBD2 CASSMGLAEPLAKNIQYF TGTGCCAGCAGCATGGGACTAGCGGAACCGCTAGCCAAAAACATTCAGTACTTC
TRBJ1-6 TRBV11-2 . TRBD1 CASSLEGQGNSPLHF TGTGCCAGCAGCTTAGAAGGACAGGGGAATTCACCCCTCCACTTT
TRBJ1-1 TRBV2 once . CASSPGAAEAFF TGTGCCAGCAGTCCAGGGGCGGCTGAAGCTTTCTTT